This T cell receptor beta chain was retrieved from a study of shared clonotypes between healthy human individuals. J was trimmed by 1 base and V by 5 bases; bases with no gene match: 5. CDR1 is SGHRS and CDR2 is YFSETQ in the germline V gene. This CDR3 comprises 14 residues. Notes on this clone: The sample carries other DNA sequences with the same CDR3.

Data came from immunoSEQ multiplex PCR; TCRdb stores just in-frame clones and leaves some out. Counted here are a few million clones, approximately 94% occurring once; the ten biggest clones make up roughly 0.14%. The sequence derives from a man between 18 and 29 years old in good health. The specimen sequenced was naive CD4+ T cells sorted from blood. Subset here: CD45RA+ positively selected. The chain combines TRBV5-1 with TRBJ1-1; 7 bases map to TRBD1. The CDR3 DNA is TGCGCCAGCAGTAAGACAGGGCAGAACACTGAAGCTTTCTTT. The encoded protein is CASSKTGQNTEAFF. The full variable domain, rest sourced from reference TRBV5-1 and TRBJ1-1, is KAGVTQTPRYLIKTRGQQVTLSCSPISGHRSVSWYQQTPGQGLQFLFEYFSETQRNKGNFPGRFSGRQFSNSRSEMNVSTLELGDSALYLCASSKTGQNTEAFFGQGTRLTVV.